This T cell receptor beta chain appears in the sequencing data of a study of PD-1 blockade in mismatch repair-deficient tumors. The table came from immunoSEQ multiplex PCR; TCRdb's copy has only in-frame clones and leaves some out. The sample consists of around 38,000 clones, about four fifths of them appearing once. CDR1 and CDR2 from the germline V gene are PRHDT and FYEKMQ (reference sequence). V gave up 8 bases and J gave up 0 bases, with 7 bases separating them. The CDR3 contains 12 residues. The TCR comes from an adult with mismatch repair-deficient cancer. The chain recombines TRBV13 with TRBJ1-1; D ambiguous. The specimen was peripheral blood, collected 4 weeks after starting pembrolizumab. The CDR3: CASPAMNTEAFF. The CDR3, as DNA: TGTGCCAGCCCCGCGATGAACACTGAAGCTTTCTTT.